The clone carrying this T cell receptor (beta chain) was counted a single time. Antigen: not known. Assay used: immunoSEQ multiplex PCR; TCRdb lists only in-frame clones, some missing. The sample holds about 21,000 clones, roughly 94% seen once. These data come from a study of PD-1 blockade in classical Hodgkin lymphoma. Stated time point: newly diagnosed, previously untreated cHL patient sample. PBMCs representing newly diagnosed, untreated classical Hodgkin lymphoma functioned as the comparison. CDR1 is LNHDA and CDR2 is SQIVND in the germline V gene (reference sequence). V was clipped by 3 bases and J by 1 base, with 8 bases between them. The CDR3 totals 14 residues. Study-wide results and caveats: The causes of the repertoire differences, possibly disease activity or prior therapy, remain undefined. Baseline TCR diversity was reportedly lower in newly diagnosed patients than healthy donors.

The sequence came from a human donor with classical Hodgkin lymphoma. Sequenced material: peripheral blood mononuclear cells (PBMCs). The genes are TRBV19 and TRBJ2-3; D not resolved. CDR3 sequence (DNA): TGTGCCAGTAGTATTGACTCCGGCACAGATACGCAGTATTTT. Protein product: CASSIDSGTDTQYF. Full variable domain (remainder filled in from reference TRBV19 and TRBJ2-3): DGGITQSPKYLFRKEGQNVTLSCEQNLNHDAMYWYRQDPGQGLRLIYYSQIVNDFQKGDIAEGYSVSREKKESFPLTVTSAQKNPTAFYLCASSIDSGTDTQYFGPGTRLTVL.